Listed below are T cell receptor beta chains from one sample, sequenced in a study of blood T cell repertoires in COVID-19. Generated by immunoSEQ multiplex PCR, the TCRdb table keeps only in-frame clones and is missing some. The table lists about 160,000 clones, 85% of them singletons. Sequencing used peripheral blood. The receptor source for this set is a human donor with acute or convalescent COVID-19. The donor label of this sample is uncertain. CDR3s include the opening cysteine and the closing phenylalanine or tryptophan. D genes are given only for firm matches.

cdr3_nt: TGTGCCAGCAGTTCCTATTTGATCGGGGGCTACGAGCAGTACTTC
cdr3_aa: CASSSYLIGGYEQYF
j_call: TRBJ2-7
d_call: -
v_call: TRBV7-2

cdr3_nt: TGTGCCTGGAGTGTACCAGGCATCACGAACGGGAATGGCTACACCTTC
cdr3_aa: CAWSVPGITNGNGYTF
j_call: TRBJ1-2
d_call: -
v_call: TRBV30

cdr3_nt: TGCGCCAGCAGCCCGGGGAGAACTGCAACTAATGAAAAACTGTTTTTT
cdr3_aa: CASSPGRTATNEKLFF
j_call: TRBJ1-4
d_call: -
v_call: TRBV5-1

cdr3_nt: TGTGCCAGCAGCCGGCGGGACAGGGGGCTAGGGGGTTCACCCCTCCACTTT
cdr3_aa: CASSRRDRGLGGSPLHF
j_call: TRBJ1-6
d_call: TRBD1
v_call: TRBV3-1/TRBV3-2

cdr3_nt: TGTGCCAGCAGCTTAGATGGCAGGGCAGGAAACACCATATATTTT
cdr3_aa: CASSLDGRAGNTIYF
j_call: TRBJ1-3
d_call: -
v_call: TRBV7-2

cdr3_nt: TGTGCCAGCAGCCACACCGTAGCGGGGGGGCCCGATGAGCAGTTCTTC
cdr3_aa: CASSHTVAGGPDEQFF
j_call: TRBJ2-1
d_call: TRBD2
v_call: TRBV7-2

cdr3_nt: TGTGCCAGCGGTATGCCGGGACAACTTGAAGCTTTCTTT
cdr3_aa: CASGMPGQLEAFF
j_call: TRBJ1-1
d_call: -
v_call: TRBV21-1

cdr3_nt: TGTGCCAGCAGCTTAGACAGGGATAAAAGCGGCTACACCTTC
cdr3_aa: CASSLDRDKSGYTF
j_call: TRBJ1-2
d_call: -
v_call: TRBV7-8

cdr3_nt: TGTGCCAGCAGCTCCGGGTGGGGGGGCTATGGCTACACCTTC
cdr3_aa: CASSSGWGGYGYTF
j_call: TRBJ1-2
d_call: -
v_call: TRBV9

cdr3_nt: TGCGCCAGCAGCCCACTGGTGTCGGCTAACTATGGCTACACCTTC
cdr3_aa: CASSPLVSANYGYTF
j_call: TRBJ1-2
d_call: -
v_call: TRBV4-3

cdr3_nt: TGTGCCAGCAGTGATTCGCCAGGGCCTAACTATGGCTACACCTTC
cdr3_aa: CASSDSPGPNYGYTF
j_call: TRBJ1-2
d_call: -
v_call: TRBV2

cdr3_nt: TGTGCCTGGAGGGGGTCCCGGGGGGACACTGAAGCTTTCTTT
cdr3_aa: CAWRGSRGDTEAFF
j_call: TRBJ1-1
d_call: -
v_call: TRBV30

cdr3_nt: TGTGCCAGCAGCGTCGATAGCGGGGGCCAGGTCTACGAGCAGTACTTC
cdr3_aa: CASSVDSGGQVYEQYF
j_call: TRBJ2-7
d_call: TRBD2
v_call: TRBV9

cdr3_nt: TGTGCCAGCAGTTTATCATCTGGACTAGCAATGAAGACCCAGTACTTC
cdr3_aa: CASSLSSGLAMKTQYF
j_call: TRBJ2-5
d_call: TRBD2
v_call: TRBV27

cdr3_nt: TGTGCCAGCACCCAAAGAGGGAACACGTACGAGCAGTACTTC
cdr3_aa: CASTQRGNTYEQYF
j_call: TRBJ2-7
d_call: -
v_call: TRBV6-5

cdr3_nt: TGTGCCTGGGGGCCCTGGACAGGGGGAAGGGAGACCCAGTACTTC
cdr3_aa: CAWGPWTGGRETQYF
j_call: TRBJ2-5
d_call: TRBD1
v_call: TRBV30

cdr3_nt: TGTGCCAGCAGCTCGTGGACAGGGGGCGGTTCTGGAAACACCATATATTTT
cdr3_aa: CASSSWTGGGSGNTIYF
j_call: TRBJ1-3
d_call: TRBD1
v_call: TRBV3-1/TRBV3-2